This T cell receptor (beta chain) comes out of a study of T cells in Graves' hyperthyroidism and ophthalmopathy. Study background: It was at initial diagnosis, before any treatment, that peripheral blood was collected.

The V gene end was trimmed by 7 bases and the J gene end by 9 bases; junction bases not matched to a gene: 16. Germline V CDR1 and CDR2: DFQATT, SNEGSKA (reference sequence). The CDR3 length is 14 residues. With a duration under 2 months, the hyperthyroidism was newly diagnosed in patients aged 18 to 65. RNA transcripts yielded amplified TCR beta CDR3 regions. TCR CDR3 underwent first-round RT-PCR with the HTBI primer set. Using its own MiXCR run on the multiplex PCR reads, TCRdb lists one record per CDR3 protein. The sample holds about 99,000 distinct CDR3 sequences; approximately 50% are singletons and the top ten take under 30%. This clonotype was observed at least ten times. Antigen: not known. General observations from the study: Onset of ophthalmopathy came a median approximately 6.5 months after the model predicted it.

The TCR originated in a man aged 40-49 years with Graves' hyperthyroidism. The sequenced material came from blood. This sequence joins TRBV20-1 and TRBJ2-7; TRBD1 matches 9 bases. This CDR3 is CSVWVRDRVFGQYF. CDR3 sequence (DNA): TGCAGTGTTTGGGTCCGGGACAGGGTCTTCGGGCAGTACTTC.